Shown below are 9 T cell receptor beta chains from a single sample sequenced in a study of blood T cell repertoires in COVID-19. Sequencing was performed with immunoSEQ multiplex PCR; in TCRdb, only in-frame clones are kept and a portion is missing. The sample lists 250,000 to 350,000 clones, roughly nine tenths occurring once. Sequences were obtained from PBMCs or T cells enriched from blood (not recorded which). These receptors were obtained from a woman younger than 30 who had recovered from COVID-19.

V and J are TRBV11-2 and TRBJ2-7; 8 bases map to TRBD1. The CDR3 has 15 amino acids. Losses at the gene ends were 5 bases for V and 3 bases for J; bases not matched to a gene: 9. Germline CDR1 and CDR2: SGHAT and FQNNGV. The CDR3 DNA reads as TGTGCCAGCAGCCCCGGACAGGGACCTTTCTACGAGCAGTACTTC. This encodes CASSPGQGPFYEQYF.

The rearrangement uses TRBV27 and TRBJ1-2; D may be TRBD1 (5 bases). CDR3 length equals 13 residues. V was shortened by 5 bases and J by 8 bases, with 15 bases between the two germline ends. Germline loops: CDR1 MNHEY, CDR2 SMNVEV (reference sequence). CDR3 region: CASSPGRAGGYTF. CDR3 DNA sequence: TGTGCCAGCAGTCCAGGCAGGGCAGGCGGCTACACCTTC.

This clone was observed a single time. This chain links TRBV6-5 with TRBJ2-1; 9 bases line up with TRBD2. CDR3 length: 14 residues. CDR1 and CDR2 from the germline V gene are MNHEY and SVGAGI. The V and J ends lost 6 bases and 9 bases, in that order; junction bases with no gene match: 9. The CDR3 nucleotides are TGTGCCAGCAGCCCGGGACTAGCTTCGACTGAGCAGTTCTTC. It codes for CASSPGLASTEQFF.

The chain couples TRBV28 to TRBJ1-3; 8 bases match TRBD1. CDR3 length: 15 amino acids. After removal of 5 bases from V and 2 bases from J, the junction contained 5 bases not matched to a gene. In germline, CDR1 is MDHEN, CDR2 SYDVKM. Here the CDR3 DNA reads TGTGCCAGCAGTCCCCGGGACAGGCCTGGAAACACCATATATTTT. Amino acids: CASSPRDRPGNTIYF.

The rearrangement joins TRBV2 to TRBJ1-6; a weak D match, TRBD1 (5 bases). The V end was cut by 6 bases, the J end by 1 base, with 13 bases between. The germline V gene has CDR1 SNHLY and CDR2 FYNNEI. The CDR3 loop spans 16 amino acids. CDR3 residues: CASSPRARSYNSPLHF. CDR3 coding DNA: TGTGCCAGCAGCCCCAGGGCCCGATCCTATAATTCACCCCTCCACTTT.

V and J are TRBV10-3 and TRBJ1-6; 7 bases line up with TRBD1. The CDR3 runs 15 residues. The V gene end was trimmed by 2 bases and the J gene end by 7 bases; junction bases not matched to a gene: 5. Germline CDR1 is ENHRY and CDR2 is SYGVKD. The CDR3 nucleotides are TGTGCCATCAGTGAGCCGAGACAGGGCAATTCACCCCTCCACTTT. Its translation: CAISEPRQGNSPLHF.

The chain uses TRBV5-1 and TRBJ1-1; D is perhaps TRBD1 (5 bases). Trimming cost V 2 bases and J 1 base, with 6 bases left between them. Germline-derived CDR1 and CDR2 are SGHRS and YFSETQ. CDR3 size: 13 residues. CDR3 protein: CASSFGANTEAFF. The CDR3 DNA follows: TGCGCCAGCAGCTTTGGGGCGAACACTGAAGCTTTCTTT.

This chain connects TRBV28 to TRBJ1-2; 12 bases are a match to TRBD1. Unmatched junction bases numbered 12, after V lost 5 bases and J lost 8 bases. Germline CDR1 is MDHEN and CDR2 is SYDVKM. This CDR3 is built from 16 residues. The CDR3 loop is CASSVAGTGGARGYTF. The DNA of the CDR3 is TGTGCCAGCAGTGTAGCCGGGACAGGGGGCGCGCGGGGCTACACCTTC.

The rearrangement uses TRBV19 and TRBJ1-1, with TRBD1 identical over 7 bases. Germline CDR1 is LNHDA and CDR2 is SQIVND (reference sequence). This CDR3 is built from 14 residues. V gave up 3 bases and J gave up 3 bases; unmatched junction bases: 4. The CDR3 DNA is TGTGCCAGTAGTATCGGCAGGGGGGACACTGAAGCTTTCTTT. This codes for CASSIGRGDTEAFF.